This entry features one T cell receptor beta chain sequence. These data originate in a study of blood T cell repertoires in COVID-19. Assay: immunoSEQ multiplex PCR; the TCRdb copy retains only in-frame clones and omits some. Here the sample spans about 130,000 clones, 85% to 90% being singletons. The CDR3 is made up of 15 amino acids. Germline CDR1 KGHDR, CDR2 SFDVKD. The V segment lost 7 bases and the J segment 3 bases; nucleotides outside the gene matches: 10. Sequencing was carried out using peripheral blood. The receptor was derived from an elderly woman with COVID-19, enrolled during active disease. V usage is TRBV24-1 and J usage is TRBJ2-5, with 7 bases that match TRBD1. The CDR3 region is CATRYSRTGKETQYF. The CDR3 DNA is TGTGCCACCAGATATTCCAGGACAGGAAAAGAGACCCAGTACTTC.